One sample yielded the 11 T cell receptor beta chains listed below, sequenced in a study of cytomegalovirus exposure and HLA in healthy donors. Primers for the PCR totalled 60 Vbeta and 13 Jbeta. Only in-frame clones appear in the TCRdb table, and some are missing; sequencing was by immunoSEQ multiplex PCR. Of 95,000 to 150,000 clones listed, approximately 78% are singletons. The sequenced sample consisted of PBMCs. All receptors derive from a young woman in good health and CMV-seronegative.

CDR3 amino acids: CASSGTSADTQYF. DNA for the CDR3: TGTGCCAGCAGCGGAACTAGCGCAGATACGCAGTATTTT. The rearrangement uses TRBV9 and TRBJ2-3; 7 nucleotides align to TRBD2. The length of the CDR3 is 13 residues. Germline V gives CDR1 SGDLS, CDR2 YYNGEE. With 3 bases clipped from V and 4 bases from J, the junction kept 2 bases outside the gene matches. The variable domain in full, with the rest retrieved from reference TRBV9 and TRBJ2-3, is DSGVTQTPKHLITATGQRVTLRCSPRSGDLSVYWYQQSLDQGLQFLIQYYNGEERAKGNILERFSAQQFPDLHSELNLSSLELGDSALYFCASSGTSADTQYFGPGTRLTVL.

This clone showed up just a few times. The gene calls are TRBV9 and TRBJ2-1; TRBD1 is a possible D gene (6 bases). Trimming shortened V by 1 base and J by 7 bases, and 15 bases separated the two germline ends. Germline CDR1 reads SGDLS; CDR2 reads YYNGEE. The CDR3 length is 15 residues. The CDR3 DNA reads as TGTGCCAGCAGCGTATCCGGGACATATGGAAATGAGCAGTTCTTC. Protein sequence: CASSVSGTYGNEQFF.

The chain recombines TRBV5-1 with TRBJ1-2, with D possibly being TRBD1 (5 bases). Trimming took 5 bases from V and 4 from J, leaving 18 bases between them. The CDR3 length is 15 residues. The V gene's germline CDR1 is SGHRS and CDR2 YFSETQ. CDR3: CASSFSSLQGYGYTF. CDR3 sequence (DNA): TGCGCCAGCAGTTTCTCGTCGCTTCAGGGCTATGGCTACACCTTC.

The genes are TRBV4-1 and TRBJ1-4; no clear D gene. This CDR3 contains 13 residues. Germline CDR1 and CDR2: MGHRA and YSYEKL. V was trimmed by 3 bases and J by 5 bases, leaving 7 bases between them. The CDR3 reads CASSHFMNEKLFF. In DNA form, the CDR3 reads TGCGCCAGCAGCCATTTCATGAATGAAAAACTGTTTTTT.

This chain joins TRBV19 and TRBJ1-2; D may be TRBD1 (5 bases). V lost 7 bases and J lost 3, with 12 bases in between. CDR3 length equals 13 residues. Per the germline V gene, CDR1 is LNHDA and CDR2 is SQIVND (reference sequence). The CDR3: CASNLDRYYGYTF. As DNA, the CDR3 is TGTGCCAGTAACTTAGACAGATACTATGGCTACACCTTC.

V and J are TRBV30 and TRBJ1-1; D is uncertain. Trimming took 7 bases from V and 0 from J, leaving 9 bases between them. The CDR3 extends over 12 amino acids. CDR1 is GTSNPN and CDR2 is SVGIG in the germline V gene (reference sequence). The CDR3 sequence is CALAPMNTEAFF. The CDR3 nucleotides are TGTGCCTTGGCCCCGATGAACACTGAAGCTTTCTTT.

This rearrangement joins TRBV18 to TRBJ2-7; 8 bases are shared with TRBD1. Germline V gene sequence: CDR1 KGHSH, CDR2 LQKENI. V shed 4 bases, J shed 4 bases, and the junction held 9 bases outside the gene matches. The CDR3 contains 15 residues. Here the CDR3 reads CASSLRQGRGYEQYF. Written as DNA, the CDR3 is TGTGCCAGCTCACTCAGACAGGGGAGAGGGTACGAGCAGTACTTC.

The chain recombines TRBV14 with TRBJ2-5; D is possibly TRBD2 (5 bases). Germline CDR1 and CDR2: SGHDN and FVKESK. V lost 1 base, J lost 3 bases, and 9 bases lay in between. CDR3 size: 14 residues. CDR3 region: CASSQARGKETQYF. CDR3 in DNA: TGTGCCAGCAGCCAAGCCCGAGGGAAAGAGACCCAGTACTTC.

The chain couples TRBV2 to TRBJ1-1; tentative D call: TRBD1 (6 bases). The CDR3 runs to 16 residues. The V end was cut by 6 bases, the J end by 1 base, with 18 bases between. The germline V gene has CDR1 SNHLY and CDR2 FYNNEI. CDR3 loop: CASSRTGNGKNTEAFF. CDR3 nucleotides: TGTGCCAGCAGCCGCACAGGGAACGGAAAGAACACTGAAGCTTTCTTT.

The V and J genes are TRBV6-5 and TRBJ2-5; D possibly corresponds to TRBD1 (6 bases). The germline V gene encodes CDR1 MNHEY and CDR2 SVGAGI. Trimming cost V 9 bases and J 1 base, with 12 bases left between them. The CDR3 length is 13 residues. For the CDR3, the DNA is TGTGCCAGTAGTAGGGGGATCCAAGAGACCCAGTACTTC. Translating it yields CASSRGIQETQYF.

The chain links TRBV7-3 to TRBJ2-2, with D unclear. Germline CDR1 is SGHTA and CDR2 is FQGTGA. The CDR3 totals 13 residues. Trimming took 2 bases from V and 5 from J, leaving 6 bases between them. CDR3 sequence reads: CASSLERTGELFF. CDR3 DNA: TGTGCCAGCAGCTTAGAGAGAACCGGGGAGCTGTTTTTT. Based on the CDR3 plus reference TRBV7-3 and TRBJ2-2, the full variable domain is GAGVSQTPSNKVTEKGKYVELRCDPISGHTALYWYRQSLGQGPEFLIYFQGTGAADDSGLPNDRFFAVRPEGSVSTLKIQRTERGDSAVYLCASSLERTGELFFGEGSRLTVL.